Listed below are T cell receptor beta chains from one sample, sequenced in a study of early T cells in non-severe SARS-CoV-2 infection. In TCRdb, the 5' RACE reads were re-called with MiXCR into one record per CDR3 protein. Here the sample spans approximately 20,000 distinct CDR3 sequences, about 5% being singletons. Input material: whole blood. Receptors were obtained from an adult who was a healthcare worker with PCR-confirmed SARS-CoV-2 infection or an uninfected control (not recorded which). CDR3s leave out the opening cysteine and the closing phenylalanine or tryptophan. Fields, in order: V gene, D gene, CDR3 protein. D genes are given only for firm matches.

>TRBV5-4|TRBD1
ASSQTMDRLAKNIQY
>TRBV7-3|.
ASSLDPKSGQF
>TRBV20-1|TRBD1
SARDLGTVNEQF
>TRBV4-2|TRBD1
ASSSRQGHQPQH
>TRBV11-2|.
ASGGRLVGGYT
>TRBV18|TRBD2
ASSPPGLAGGNTDTQY
>TRBV11-2|TRBD1
ASSLVSSFWDRDYEQY
>TRBV12-3/TRBV12-4|.
ASGGGGYEKLF
>TRBV20-1|.
SAPPSGASSSGANVLT
>TRBV27|.
ASSFGQYNQPQH
>TRBV7-3|.
ASGGPSDTQY
>TRBV4-3|.
ASSQEGGGLRTDTQY
>TRBV7-2|.
ASSSTWGDTQY
>TRBV5-6|.
ASSLAGYNSPLH
>TRBV13|.
ASSSWKDAQPQH
>TRBV15|.
ATSRDEGVETQY
>TRBV12-3/TRBV12-4|TRBD1
ASSLAGTGGGEQY
>TRBV19|.
ASNPSTGGNTIY
>TRBV29-1|.
SALYSSGNTIY
>TRBV10-3|.
AISERRAGELF
>TRBV11-2|.
ASSLQGTTEAF
>TRBV5-1|TRBD1
ASSLRQGEGNEQF
>TRBV20-1|TRBD1
SASDRDRGASPLH
>TRBV28|.
ASLGASRNQETQY
>TRBV7-8|TRBD1
ASSHDRDRGVRGANVLT
>TRBV20-1|TRBD1
SARDLQGGNEQY
>TRBV3-1|.
ASRWGQENTEAF
>TRBV7-2|.
ASSLPGELF
>TRBV27|.
ASSFPGEGSGYGYT
>TRBV5-1|.
ASSAGTAASTDTQY
>TRBV19|.
ASTLNERELF
>TRBV12-3/TRBV12-4|TRBD1
ASSSQGASYNEQF
>TRBV2|.
ASSEMISSSYNEQF
>TRBV14|.
ASSPSSGAGSYNEQF
>TRBV11-2|.
ASSSGRGGASYNEQF
>TRBV29-1|TRBD1
SVPGQDGSNYGYT
>TRBV7-9|.
ASSLGRTNEKLF
>TRBV2|.
ASRYGDTEAF
>TRBV5-1|.
ASTSSDSLYEQY